This TCR beta chain was identified in a study of graft-versus-host responses after intestinal transplantation (dated by TCRdb to about 2021). Regarding the complete study: Multivisceral, liver-intestinal, or isolated intestinal transplants were received by the recipients. To identify alloreactive clones, pre-transplant mixed lymphocyte reaction products were sequenced and compared with unstimulated pre-transplant donor and recipient T cells. Of the 20 to 25 intestinal transplant recipients enrolled in the cohort, one of whom was a retransplant, a few patients without pretransplant specimens were excluded. Anti-thymocyte globulin induction was given to all recipients, followed by maintenance tacrolimus and steroids for two to four years. A peak of at least 4% donor T cells among recipient peripheral blood mononuclear cells was the definition used for donor T cell macrochimerism. Rather than being sequenced by the commercial service, samples from a few later patients were sequenced in-house on an Illumina MiSeq and processed with MiXCR. Bulk TCR-beta CDR3 sequencing was used to track graft-versus-host and host-versus-graft alloreactive T cell clones in the graft, circulation and bone marrow after intestinal transplantation. Overall study outcomes, separate from this receptor: Early after transplant, declines in HvG clones were associated with peak levels of circulating GvH clones. Conclusions were limited by the relatively low number and heterogeneity of intestinal transplant patients. High GvH to HvG T cell clonal ratios were observed in the allografts of patients with donor T cell macrochimerism. GvH clones were detected in recipient bone marrow, and some of these GvH clones were observed earlier in ileal mucosa or blood, consistent with an intestinal mucosal origin.

To prepare the library, the immunoSEQ multiplex PCR assay was applied. For most patients, genomic DNA was isolated with the Qiagen DNeasy Blood and Tissue Kit and shipped frozen to Adaptive Biotechnologies for TCR sequencing. For most patients, high-throughput TCR-beta CDR3 sequencing of genomic DNA was performed by Adaptive Biotechnologies. The authors' pipeline ran thus. Adaptive's ImmunoSEQ software was the source of the TCR sequencing data for about 18 patients, while a few other patients were processed with MiXCR and VDJtools. CD4 versus CD8 sorting errors were corrected by removing sequences found in both subsets at a frequency ratio below 5:1. CDR3 nucleotide sequences shared between donor and recipient were removed because their origin could not be assigned. To be classed as alloreactive, a clone needed at least 2-fold expansion over unstimulated cells and a minimum CFSE-low frequency of 0.002% (template counts) or 0.001% (read counts). Clones were considered mappable if detected in sequenced pre-transplant spleen, lymph node, or MLR CFSE-low populations of the donor or recipient. Cumulative frequency of alloreactive clones was calculated as a percentage of all sequences weighted by copy number. As stored in TCRdb, this immuneACCESS dataset retains in-frame rearrangements with V and J assigned. A fraction of the clones does not appear; measured against another copy, unresolved V genes explain less than half of the discrepancy, and the remainder lacks a known reason. The V and J calls and the clone size are those of that table, but D and trimming were determined from the DNA. This sample has 85,000 to 100,000 clones in its table, and roughly 90% of those were observed once. The ten largest clones represent over 0.1% of the sample.

Comments on this clone: The antigen it binds to is not known. Qualities for individual bases were not recorded, and no much larger clone is one base off.

What the time point label conveys for this sample: cells obtained before transplantation from donor or recipient. CD3+CD4+ and CD3+CD8+ populations were FACS-sorted from unstimulated pre-transplant donor and recipient cells taken from spleen or lymph nodes. V loses 2 bases of germline sequence and J loses 1 base, and the interval between the two ends is 13 bases. Taken from the germline V gene, the CDR1 and CDR2 loops are MNHEY and SVGAGI. From the cysteine up to the phenylalanine, the CDR3 has a length of 16 residues. Only the CDR3 region is kept as DNA, spanning 48 bases read in frame from base 1.

The clonotype comes from a human donor who received an intestinal transplant. The sequencing here drew on unstimulated CD4+ T cells sorted from spleen or lymph node cells, taken before intestinal transplant. The chain uses TRBV6-5 and TRBJ2-3; a tentative D match to TRBD1 spans 6 bases. The DNA sequence is TGTGCCAGCAGTTACGACCTCGCAGGGGGCACAGATACGCAGTATTTT. Its product reads: CASSYDLAGGTDTQYF.